Described below is a single T cell receptor beta chain sequence and its context. This entry comes from a study of blood T cell repertoires in COVID-19. At the level of the study: Italy, Spain and the United States were the sources of the convalescent and acute COVID-19 samples. The cDNA or gDNA used as material had been derived from T cells, B-cell-depleted T cells, or PBMCs.

The CDR3 contains 15 residues. Trimming cost V 1 base and J 4 bases; bases outside gene matches: 6. Looked up from germline, CDR1 is KGHSH and CDR2 is LQKENI. Only in-frame clones appear in the TCRdb table, and some are missing; sequencing was by immunoSEQ multiplex PCR. The data contain more than 95,000 clones, around four fifths of them seen just once; the ten biggest clones take up about 6.3%. The TCR originated in an older man with active or convalescent COVID-19. Material: peripheral blood. The rearrangement links TRBV18 to TRBJ1-1, with TRBD1 matching 7 bases. CDR3 sequence: CASSPQGAQGTEAFF. The CDR3 bases are TGTGCCAGCTCACCACAGGGGGCGCAGGGCACTGAAGCTTTCTTT. Complete variable domain (other parts from reference TRBV18 and TRBJ1-1): NAGVMQNPRHLVRRRGQEARLRCSPMKGHSHVYWYRQLPEEGLKFMVYLQKENIIDESGMPKERFSAEFPKEGPSILRIQQVVRGDSAAYFCASSPQGAQGTEAFFGQGTRLTVV.